The entry below gives a single TCR beta chain sequence along with its context. Its antigen has not been determined. There are no base qualities to consult, and no much larger clone falls within one base. The data were obtained in a study of cytomegalovirus exposure and HLA in healthy donors (dated by TCRdb to the late 2010s). Regarding the study in general: In an earlier analysis of 450 to 750 of the donors, 250 to 350 Gb of sequence data and just under 120 million unique TCR beta sequences from 180 million or so T cells were reported. In a later genetic analysis, genome-wide SNP genotypes for about three fifths of the 666 donors were used, and that subset was treated as a discovery cohort. The study combined high-throughput TCR immunosequencing, statistical association of individual TCRs with disease status, and machine learning to predict cytomegalovirus infection status. An early release that covered about 640 HLA-typed donors contained approximately 300 gigabases of sequencing data and about 84 million unique TCR sequences. Alongside the repertoire data, information on donor age, sex, ethnicity and CMV serostatus was compiled. All discovery cohort repertoires had been generated on a single sequencing platform. A later analysis re-examined previously published TCR beta repertoires from just over 650 donors and added high-resolution HLA genotyping to investigate patterns of TCR occurrence. In addition to the first cohort of approximately 650 subjects, a separate validation cohort of some 120 different subjects was used. Class I and class II HLA loci were covered by the typing at four-digit resolution. Using immunosequencing, the study profiled T cell repertoires from about 620 subjects and related those repertoires to cytomegalovirus serostatus. Of the approximately 400 genotyped donors, 80% to 90% were placed in the genetic ancestry cluster associated with self-reported Caucasian donors. Roughly five DR-DQ haplotypes were handled as single units for association and clustering, since linkage in the cohort was strong. An earlier analysis of roughly 600 of the donors used high-throughput TCR beta sequencing to judge whether each TCR beta V gene segment behaved as functional or pseudogenic. The later analysis used no new phenotypic data to find candidate immune exposures, relying instead on TCR beta sequences and their occurrence across donors. On average, roughly 240,000 unique TCR beta nucleotide sequences were sequenced per donor among some 420 genotyped donors of the cohort, with around 19% of those sequences being non-productive. The number of typed donors differed by locus: about 620-640 for A, B, C, DRB1 and DQB1; approximately 530 for DQA1; around 580 for DPA1; and about 470 for DPB1. The study aimed to test whether signatures of past pathogen exposure could be identified by cataloging public T cell receptors.

Receptor libraries were prepared by the immunoSEQ multiplex PCR assay. For the multiplex PCR, a mixture combining 60 forward primers for TCR Vbeta segments and 13 reverse primers for TCR Jbeta segments was used. Amplification of the CDR3 region of rearranged TCR beta genes was performed with a multiplex PCR assay on genomic DNA. Amplified TCR beta libraries were sequenced as 87-base-pair reads on the Illumina HiSeq System. Turning to the authors' computational methods: In a later analysis, around 80 million unique TCR beta chains were counted across the 690 or so repertoires, and around 11 million of these chains were shared by at least two donors. To remove PCR and sequencing errors, raw reads were error-corrected and collapsed into unique sequences using a nearest-neighbor algorithm that merged closely related sequences. V, D and J gene segments were assigned by aligning CDR3 sequences to IMGT reference sequences. For a sequence to be retained, at least a six-nucleotide match to both a V gene segment and a J gene segment was required. Rearrangements were classified as productive when the CDR3 lacked stop codons and remained in frame with V and J, and all other rearrangements were classified as non-productive. CDR3 was defined by IMGT convention, running from the second conserved V-encoded cysteine to the conserved J-encoded phenylalanine. Sequences without an unambiguous match to a single V gene segment were excluded from the earlier analysis of a few hundred of the donors. In an earlier analysis of 450 to 700 of the donors, V segments were called functional above 56.7% productive rearrangements and were called segregating when the between-donor standard deviation exceeded 5%. A statistical classification framework was built for diagnosing cytomegalovirus status from the catalog of TCR beta chain sequences. In a later analysis, TCR nucleotide sequences were compared against IMGT/GENE-DB human TR gene sequences so that V and J genes could be assigned. In a later analysis, CDR3 sequences and most-parsimonious VDJ recombination scenarios were assigned using the TCRdist pipeline. In a later analysis, every TCR beta chain was defined by the combination of its CDR3 amino acid sequence and its V-gene family, and reads without a unique V-gene family were dropped. As a way to deal with suspected cross-contamination and a sequencing artifact, a later analysis dropped approximately 590 nucleotide sequences that were highly shared and had low generation probability. In a later analysis, a clonal expansion index was calculated for each public chain from normalized within-repertoire ranks of inferred template counts. A later analysis computed generation probabilities with a VDJ recombination model fitted to out-of-frame rearrangements, and checked the results against IGoR. In a later analysis, hypergeometric tests were used to score TCR-TCR, TCR-HLA and TCR-CMV co-occurrence, with a repertoire-size bias correction applied to TCR pairs. In a later analysis, false discovery rates were estimated by permuting HLA or CMV assignments 20 times. In a later analysis, co-occurring TCRs were grouped with DBSCAN, and TCRdist sequence similarity was added when clustering was performed within HLA-allele-positive subsets. Repertoires with fewer than 30,000 or more than 120,000 public chains, plus five repertoires with anomalous nucleotide sharing, were excluded from co-occurrence clustering. This is the immuneACCESS table as TCRdb keeps it, with only in-frame sequences that have V and J called. A part of the clones is gone; compared with another copy, unresolved V genes explain less than half, and the rest is unexplained. The V and J calls and the clone size are those of that table, but D and trimming were determined from the DNA. The sample table holds roughly 130,000 clones, of which approximately 80% were seen once. Approximately 2% of the sample rests with the top ten.

The cohort was made up of hundreds of healthy bone marrow donors. All cohort members were sampled while nominally healthy, although unrecorded immune exposures were likely present. The donor tested CMV seronegative, placing the donor among the 350 or so seronegative members of the cohort. A peripheral blood sample was collected from each donor, and TCR beta sequencing was performed on peripheral blood mononuclear cells. The Qiagen DNeasy Blood Extraction Kit was used to extract genomic DNA from the blood cell samples. The study at large found these results: Presence/absence analyses assumed roughly uniform sequencing depth across donors, an assumption that may not hold. According to a later analysis, parvovirus B19, influenza, CMV and Epstein-Barr virus appeared linked to several top co-occurrence clusters. Because the 87-base-pair reads could not distinguish some IMGT-functional V segments, including TRBV6-2 and TRBV6-3, those segments were excluded. A later genetic analysis associated a missense DCLRE1C variant with V-gene and J-gene trimming of TCR beta chains, and an independent cohort replicated the association. HLA typing was unavailable for some donors at each locus, so association tests used only the typed subset. At a false discovery rate of 0.05, a later analysis linked around 15,000 TCR beta sequences to specific HLA alleles. Across donors, most TCR sequences were observed very rarely, whereas some public TCRs were present in many individuals. The cohort was sequenced for TCR beta chains only, and without alpha or paired-chain data the features that could be detected were limited. The study gave a list of around 170 TCR beta chains associated with cytomegalovirus. A few of the identified cytomegalovirus-associated TCR beta chains were confirmed in vitro to be specific for cytomegalovirus antigens. Compared with equally common non-associated chains, HLA-associated TCR beta chains in a later analysis were more clonally expanded and had lower generation probabilities. A later genetic analysis reported fewer N-insertions in productive TCRs among donors in an Asian-associated ancestry cluster than the roughly 670-donor mean. The authors suggested that the approach could potentially be generalized to other disease states and immunological phenotypes. Cytomegalovirus status was reported to be diagnosed by the classifier with high specificity and sensitivity in both the original and validation cohorts. When HLA alleles, especially DR and DQ, strongly co-occurred, attributing TCR associations to individual alleles was difficult. In a later analysis, TCR association rates were found to vary across HLA loci, with the most associated TCRs seen for DRB1 alleles and the fewest for HLA-C alleles. Because counts were too low, some 17 rarely observed V segments, including chromosome 9 orphons, were left out of the earlier analysis of 587 of the donors. Broadly in line with IMGT annotations, most TCR beta V segments showed up in productive rearrangements about 87% or about 30% of the time in an earlier analysis of several hundred of the donors. Linkage disequilibrium might explain the correlated functional status among segregating V segments, but an unknown experimental factor could not be excluded. A further reported finding was that TCR beta sequences accurately predicted the HLA-A and HLA-B alleles for most subjects in the first cohort. A cluster of highly shared sequence variants was judged likely to be a technical artifact of the sequencing pipeline. According to a later analysis, most CMV-associated TCR beta chains appeared to be HLA-restricted, and the HLA associations seemed to be driven largely by CMV exposure. The only immune exposure information available for the cohort was CMV serostatus.

Compared with germline, V lacks 1 base and J lacks 4 bases; bases without a gene match: 10. Measured from the cysteine to the phenylalanine, the CDR3 is 17 residues long. Only CDR3 DNA is held: 51 bases, read in frame from base 1. Per the germline V gene (reference sequence), SGHKS is the CDR1 and YYEKEE is the CDR2. The clonotype comes from a man in his late teens or twenties in good health and CMV-seronegative. Recombination connected TRBV5-5 to TRBJ2-1, and 8 junction bases match TRBD2. Source material: PBMCs. The nucleotides are TGTGCCAGCAGCTTGATTTATACTAGCGGATATTACAATGAGCAGTTCTTC. Its protein product is CASSLIYTSGYYNEQFF.